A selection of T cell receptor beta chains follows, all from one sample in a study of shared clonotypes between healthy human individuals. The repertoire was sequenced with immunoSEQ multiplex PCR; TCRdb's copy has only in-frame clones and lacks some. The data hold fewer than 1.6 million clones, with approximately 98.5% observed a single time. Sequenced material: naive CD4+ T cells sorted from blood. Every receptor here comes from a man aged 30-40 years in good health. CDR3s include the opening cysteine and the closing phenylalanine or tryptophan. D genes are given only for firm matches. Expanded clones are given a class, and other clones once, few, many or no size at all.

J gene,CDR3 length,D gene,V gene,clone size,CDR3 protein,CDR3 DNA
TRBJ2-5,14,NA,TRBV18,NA,CASSPPEVRETQYF,TGTGCCAGCTCACCACCGGAGGTCAGGGAGACCCAGTACTTC
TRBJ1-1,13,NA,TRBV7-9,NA,CASSGHMNTEAFF,TGTGCCAGCAGCGGTCACATGAACACTGAAGCTTTCTTT
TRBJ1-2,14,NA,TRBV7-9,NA,CASSGIGGGGGYTF,TGTGCCAGCAGCGGTATAGGAGGGGGTGGCGGCTACACCTTC
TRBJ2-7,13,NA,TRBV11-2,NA,CASTSHRVGEQYF,TGTGCCAGCACTAGCCACAGGGTTGGGGAGCAGTACTTC
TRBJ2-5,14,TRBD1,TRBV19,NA,CASSSRQGWETQYF,TGTGCCAGTAGTTCGCGACAGGGATGGGAGACCCAGTACTTC
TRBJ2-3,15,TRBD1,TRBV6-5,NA,CASKRTGSRTDTQYF,TGTGCCAGCAAAAGGACAGGGTCTCGCACAGATACGCAGTATTTT
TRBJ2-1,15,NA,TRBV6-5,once,CASSLVNSPRGEQFF,TGTGCCAGCAGTTTGGTTAACAGTCCCAGGGGTGAGCAGTTCTTC
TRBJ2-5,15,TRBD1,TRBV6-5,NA,CASSYTGTGQETQYF,TGTGCCAGCAGTTACACGGGGACAGGCCAAGAGACCCAGTACTTC
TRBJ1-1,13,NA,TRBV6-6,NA,CASSTQGSTEAFF,TGTGCCAGCAGTACACAGGGAAGCACTGAAGCTTTCTTT
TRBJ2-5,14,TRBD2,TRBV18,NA,CASSAGTSGGTQYF,TGTGCCAGCTCGGCCGGGACTAGCGGGGGAACCCAGTACTTC
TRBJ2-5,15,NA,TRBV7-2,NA,CASSLRGDGWETQYF,TGTGCCAGCAGCTTAAGGGGAGACGGCTGGGAGACCCAGTACTTC
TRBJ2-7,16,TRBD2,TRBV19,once,CASSRRTSGRDYEQYF,TGTGCCAGTAGTAGGAGAACTAGCGGGAGGGACTACGAGCAGTACTTC
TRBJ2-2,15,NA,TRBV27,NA,CASRETRGLAGELFF,TGTGCCAGCAGAGAAACAAGGGGTCTGGCCGGGGAGCTGTTTTTT
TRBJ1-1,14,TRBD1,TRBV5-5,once,CASSLGQGRTEAFF,TGTGCCAGCAGCTTGGGACAGGGGAGGACTGAAGCTTTCTTT
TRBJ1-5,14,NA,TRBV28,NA,CASSFGPPSQPQHF,TGTGCCAGCAGTTTTGGGCCGCCGTCTCAGCCCCAGCATTTT
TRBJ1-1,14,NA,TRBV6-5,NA,CASSYRAENTEAFF,TGTGCCAGCAGCTACAGGGCGGAGAACACTGAAGCTTTCTTT